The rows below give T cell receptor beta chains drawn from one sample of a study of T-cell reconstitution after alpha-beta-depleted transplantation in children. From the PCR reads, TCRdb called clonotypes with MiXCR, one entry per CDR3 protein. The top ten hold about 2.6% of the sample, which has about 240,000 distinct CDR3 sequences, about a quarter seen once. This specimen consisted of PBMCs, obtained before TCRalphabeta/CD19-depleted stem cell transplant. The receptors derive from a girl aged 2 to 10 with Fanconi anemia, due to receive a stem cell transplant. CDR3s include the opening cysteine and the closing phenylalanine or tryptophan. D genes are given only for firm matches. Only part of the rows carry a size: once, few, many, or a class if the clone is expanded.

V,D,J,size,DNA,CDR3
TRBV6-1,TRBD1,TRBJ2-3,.,TGTGCCAGCAGTAAATGGGACAGGTCCACAGATACGCAGTATTTT,CASSKWDRSTDTQYF
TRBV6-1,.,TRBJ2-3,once,TGTGCCAGCATCGCAGGTCCAGATACGCAGTATTTT,CASIAGPDTQYF
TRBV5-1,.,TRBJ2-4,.,TGCGCCAGCAGCTTGACGGGTCGTCCAGGACAGAAAAACATTCAGTACTTC,CASSLTGRPGQKNIQYF
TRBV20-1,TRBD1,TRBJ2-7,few,TGCAGCGAGCTCAGGGGGTACGAGCAGTACTTC,CSELRGYEQYF
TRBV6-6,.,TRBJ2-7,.,TGTGCCAGCAGTTATTATTCCTACGAGCAGTACTTC,CASSYYSYEQYF
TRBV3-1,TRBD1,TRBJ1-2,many,TGTGCCAGCAGCCTTCCCGGGACAGGTATCGGCTACACCTTC,CASSLPGTGIGYTF
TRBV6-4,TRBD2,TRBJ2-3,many,TGTGCCAGCAGCCCGGGACTAGCGGTGCCCACAGATACGCAGTATTTT,CASSPGLAVPTDTQYF
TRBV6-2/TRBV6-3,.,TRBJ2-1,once,TGTGCCAGCAAACGGACCCCCGGAGCCAATCAGCAGTTCTTC,CASKRTPGANQQFF
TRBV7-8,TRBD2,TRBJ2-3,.,TGTGCCAGCAGCCTTCGACTAGCGGGAGTTCTATTCACAGATACGCAGTATTTT,CASSLRLAGVLFTDTQYF
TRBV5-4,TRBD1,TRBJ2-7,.,TGTGCCAGCAGCTTACGGACAGGACGGGGCCCCTACGAGCAGTACTTC,CASSLRTGRGPYEQYF
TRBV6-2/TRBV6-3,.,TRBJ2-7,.,TGTGCCAGCAGTTACTCAAGGACAGCCCCGGGATACTACGAGCAGTACTTC,CASSYSRTAPGYYEQYF
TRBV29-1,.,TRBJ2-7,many,TGCAGCGTCGTGGAGGTGGGGCAGGTCTCCTACGAGCAGTACTTC,CSVVEVGQVSYEQYF
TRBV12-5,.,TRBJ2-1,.,TGTGCTAGTGGTTTGCACCCTCGGGGCAATGAGCAGTTCTTC,CASGLHPRGNEQFF
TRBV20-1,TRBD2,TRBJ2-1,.,TGCAGTGCTCAGCGGGAGGGCTACAATGAGCAGTTCTTC,CSAQREGYNEQFF
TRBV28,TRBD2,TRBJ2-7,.,TGTGCCAGCAGTTTCATGGGACTAAATACCGAGCAGTACTTC,CASSFMGLNTEQYF
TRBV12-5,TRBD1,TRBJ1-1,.,TGTGCTAGTGGTCGCGGGACAGGGATGAACACTGAAGCTTTCTTT,CASGRGTGMNTEAFF
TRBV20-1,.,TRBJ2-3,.,TGCAGTGCTAGCCGAGATTTGGACAGCACAGATACGCAGTATTTT,CSASRDLDSTDTQYF
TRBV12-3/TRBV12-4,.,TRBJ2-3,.,TGTGCCAGCAGTTTTCGTAGGGGTGGGACAGATACGCAGTATTTT,CASSFRRGGTDTQYF
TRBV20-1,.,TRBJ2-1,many,TGCAGTGCTAGCCGGGACCACATGTACAATGAGCAGTTCTTC,CSASRDHMYNEQFF
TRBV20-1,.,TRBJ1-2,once,TGCAGTGCCCCCACGGAAGGGAACTATGGCTACACCTTC,CSAPTEGNYGYTF
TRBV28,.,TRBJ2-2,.,TGTGCCAGCAAAATTGGCGCGCGGGACACCGGGGAGCTGTTTTTT,CASKIGARDTGELFF
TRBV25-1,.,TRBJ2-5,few,TGTGCCAGCAGTGATCTACGGGAGACCCAGTACTTC,CASSDLRETQYF
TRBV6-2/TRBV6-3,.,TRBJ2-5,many,TGTGCCAGCAGTTACTCTGAGCGGAGCCTCCAAGAGACCCAGTACTTC,CASSYSERSLQETQYF
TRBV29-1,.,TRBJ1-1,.,TGCAGCGTTCTTGTGGTACTGAACGGTGAAGCTTTCTTT,CSVLVVLNGEAFF
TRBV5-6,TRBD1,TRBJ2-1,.,TGTGCCAGCAGCTTGACGGGACAGCACTACAATGAGCAGTTCTTC,CASSLTGQHYNEQFF
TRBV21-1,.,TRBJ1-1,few,TGTGCCAGCAGCAAAAACACTGAAGCTTTCTTT,CASSKNTEAFF
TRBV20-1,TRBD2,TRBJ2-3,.,TGCAGTGCTAGAGATCCCTTTGCTAGCGGCAGCACAGATACGCAGTATTTT,CSARDPFASGSTDTQYF
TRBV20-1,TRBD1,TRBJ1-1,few,TGCAGTGCTGCTACCGGGACAGGGCGGACTGAAGCTTTCTTT,CSAATGTGRTEAFF
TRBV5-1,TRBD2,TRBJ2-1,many,TGCGCCAGCAGCTTGGAAGCGGGGAGCTACAATGAGCAGTTCTTC,CASSLEAGSYNEQFF
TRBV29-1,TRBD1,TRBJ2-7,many,TGCAGCGCTGGGACAGGGGACGAGCAGTACTTC,CSAGTGDEQYF
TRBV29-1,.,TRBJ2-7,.,TGCAGCGTTGTACGGGAATCCTACGAGCAGTACTTC,CSVVRESYEQYF
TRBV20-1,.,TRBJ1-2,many,TGCAGTGCTACCCACGGGGGTAACTATGGCTACACCTTC,CSATHGGNYGYTF
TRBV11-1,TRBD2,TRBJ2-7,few,TGTGCCAGCAGCTTAGCGCCGGGACTAGCGGGAGGCTCATCCTACGAGCAGTACTTC,CASSLAPGLAGGSSYEQYF
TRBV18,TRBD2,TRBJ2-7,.,TGTGCCAGCTCACCGACTAGCGGGAGTGGCTACGAGCAGTACTTC,CASSPTSGSGYEQYF
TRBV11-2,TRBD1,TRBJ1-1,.,TGTGCCAGCAGCTCGCCCCCGGACAGGGTGGTGACTGAAGCTTTCTTT,CASSSPPDRVVTEAFF
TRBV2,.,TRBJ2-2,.,TGTGCCAGCAGTTTTCTCCGGGACTTCGTACGCACTACCGGGGAGCTGTTTTTT,CASSFLRDFVRTTGELFF
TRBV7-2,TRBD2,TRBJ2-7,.,TGTGCCAGCAGCAAGGGACTAGCGGCTTACGAGCAGTACTTC,CASSKGLAAYEQYF
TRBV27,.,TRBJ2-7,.,TGCACCAGCAGTTCAATTCAGACAGGCGGGTCCTACGAGCAGTACTTC,CTSSSIQTGGSYEQYF
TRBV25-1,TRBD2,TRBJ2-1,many,TGTGCCAGCAGGACGGCGGGGGGGCCTTGGAATGAGCAGTTCTTC,CASRTAGGPWNEQFF
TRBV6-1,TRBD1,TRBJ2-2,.,TGTGCCAGCGGCACAGGGGTAGAAACCGGGGAGCTGTTTTTT,CASGTGVETGELFF
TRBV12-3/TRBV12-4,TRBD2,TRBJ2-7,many,TGTGCCAGCAGTCCCCCTGGGGAGCGGGAGGACCACTACGAGCAGTACTTC,CASSPPGEREDHYEQYF
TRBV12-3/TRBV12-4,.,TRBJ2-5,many,TGTGCCAGCAGTATGAGTTCCCAAGAGACCCAGTACTTC,CASSMSSQETQYF
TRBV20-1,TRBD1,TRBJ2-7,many,TGCAGTGCTAGAGTGACAGGGGGAGCCTACGAGCAGTACTTC,CSARVTGGAYEQYF
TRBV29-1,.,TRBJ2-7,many,TGCAGCGTTGGGGGGACGCCCTACGAGCAGTACTTC,CSVGGTPYEQYF
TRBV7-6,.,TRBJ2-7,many,TGTGCCAGCAGCAAAAACGGAGACTACGAGCAGTACTTC,CASSKNGDYEQYF
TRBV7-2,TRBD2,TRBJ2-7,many,TGTGCCAGCAGCTTAGGCGGGCTAGCGGGGACCTACGAGCAGTACTTC,CASSLGGLAGTYEQYF
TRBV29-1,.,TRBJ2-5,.,TGCAGCGTTGTTCTCGTTGGACGCCATAATCTCGTGGGGGAGACCCAGTACTTC,CSVVLVGRHNLVGETQYF
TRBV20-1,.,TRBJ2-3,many,TGCAGTGCCCCCAGCAGACCAGATACGCAGTATTTT,CSAPSRPDTQYF
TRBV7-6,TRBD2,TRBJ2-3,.,TGTGCCAGCAGCCCCGAACCGGGACTAGCAACAGATACGCAGTATTTT,CASSPEPGLATDTQYF
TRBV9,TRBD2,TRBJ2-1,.,TGTGCCAGCAGCGTAGAGAGCGGGACTAGCGGGCCGTCAGACAATGAGCAGTTCTTC,CASSVESGTSGPSDNEQFF
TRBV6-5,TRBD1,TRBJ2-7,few,TGTGCCAGCAGTTACGGGACAGAACTGTACGAGCAGTACTTC,CASSYGTELYEQYF
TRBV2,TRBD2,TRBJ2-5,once,TGTGCCAGCAGTGAGGTCGTGGGGGGGATTGAGACCCAGTACTTC,CASSEVVGGIETQYF
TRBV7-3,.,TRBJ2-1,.,TGTGCCAGCAGCTTCGGTCCGGTTGCCTACAATGAGCAGTTCTTC,CASSFGPVAYNEQFF
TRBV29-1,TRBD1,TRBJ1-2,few,TGCAGCGGACAGGGGGCAAATGGCTACACCTTC,CSGQGANGYTF
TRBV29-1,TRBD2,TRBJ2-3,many,TGCAGCGTCGCGGCTAGCGGGAAGTCGGGGACAGATACGCAGTATTTT,CSVAASGKSGTDTQYF